The source of this T cell receptor beta chain is a study of blood T cell repertoires in COVID-19. Per the original methods: Nucleated cell counts were estimated from reference gene primer amplification. The repertoire was sequenced with immunoSEQ multiplex PCR; TCRdb's copy has only in-frame clones and lacks some. V, J and clone size reflect that table, while D and trimming were determined from the DNA. The data hold around 31,000 clones, with around 90% observed a single time. The CDR3 consists of 15 residues. This receptor was identified in a woman in her thirties or forties with active or convalescent COVID-19. The sequencing sample was made of peripheral blood. The chain carries TRBV21-1 and TRBJ1-5; TRBD1, the table's D call, lacks a check against the DNA. TRBV21-1 is described as a pseudogene. The CDR3 reads CASRRDRGSNQPQHF. The CDR3 bases are TGTGCCAGCAGACGGGACAGGGGAAGCAATCAGCCCCAGCATTTT.